This T cell receptor beta chain was captured in a study of T cell responses to AZD1222 COVID-19 vaccine. Study details: Analysis merged second doses at about 4 or about 12 weeks. Study observations and caveats: The span of vaccine-associated CD4 TCRs extended across spike, with dominance at 160-218 and 743-854. Possibly, clonal diversity was underestimated; donors were largely white British and included more females.

Sequencing was performed with immunoSEQ multiplex PCR; in TCRdb, only in-frame clones are kept and a portion is missing. The table has 90,000 to 100,000 clones, nearly 90% seen once; the top ten hold about 3%. Germline CDR1 LNHDA, CDR2 SQIVND (reference sequence). The CDR3 spans 17 residues. V was shortened by 5 bases and J by 0 bases, with 19 bases between the two germline ends. This clone was observed a single time. What it recognizes is unknown. This chain uses TRBV19 with TRBJ1-1, with a possible D match to TRBD1 (6 bases). This TCR came from an adult in good health. Sequenced here: peripheral blood, sampled on day 0 of AZD1222 vaccination. The CDR3 reads CASSSQGRGSMNTEAFF. DNA of the CDR3: TGTGCCAGTAGTTCACAGGGAAGGGGCTCGATGAACACTGAAGCTTTCTTT.